What follows describes a single T cell receptor beta chain. The clone's antigen remains unknown. No much larger clonotype is one base removed from it; base qualities were not supplied. CDR3 length: 15 amino acids, cysteine to phenylalanine. The read is trimmed to its CDR3 DNA, 45 bases read in frame from base 1. According to the germline V gene (reference sequence), CDR1 reads MNHEY and CDR2 reads SMNVEV. V is trimmed back by 3 bases and J by 6 bases, and the junction contains 6 bases that no gene match accounts for. The collaborating institutions used their own protocols to collect whole blood in K2EDTA tubes. For TCRbeta analysis, collaborators shipped samples as frozen whole blood, isolated PBMCs, or DNA extracted from either of those sample types. The data originate from a study of blood T cell repertoires in COVID-19 (dated by TCRdb to the early 2020s). Broadly, across the study: Samples covering the acute and convalescent phases of COVID-19 were provided by collaborators in the United States, Italy and Spain. The prospective study material was composed of cDNA or gDNA derived from T cells, B-cell-depleted T cells, or PBMCs. Subjects who had been exposed to COVID-19, were actively infected with it, or had recovered from it provided the deeply sampled blood TCRbeta repertoires that made up the dataset. The repertoires were released in a freely available public database meant as a resource for research on the immune response to SARS-CoV-2. The samples were drawn from the first 160 participants of the ongoing ImmuneRACE study and from under 1,500 subjects provided by 6 global collaborators. The sample metadata nearly always contained a de-identified subject ID, COVID-19 status, age in years and sex. Where available, HLA class I and class II types were obtained from metadata supplied by the sample provider rather than from assay-based typing.

The immunoSEQ Assay, a bias-controlled multiplex PCR, was used to amplify TCRbeta CDR3 regions from genomic DNA. For the original study's pipeline: The number of nucleated cells in each sample was estimated from the amplification of reference gene primers within the assay. Sequence reads were collapsed and filtered to measure the absolute abundance of every unique TCRbeta CDR3 rearrangement. For each sample, productive Simpson clonality was calculated as the square root of Simpson's diversity index over productive rearrangements. Entries here come from immuneACCESS through TCRdb and include only in-frame sequences with V and J called. Some clones fail to appear in such tables; in the studies checked, an unresolved V gene covers under half of the shortfall, and the cause of the remainder is unknown. For V, J and clone size, that table is used; D and trimming come from the DNA. The table for this sample lists under 150,000 clones; roughly 83% of them were counted only once. The ten largest clones add up to approximately 2.1% of the sample.

Overall results and qualifications from the work: The amount of clinical and demographic metadata varied by source and participant and was provided uncurated.

The sequence links TRBV27 to TRBJ2-1; a stretch of 9 junction bases matches TRBD2. This sequence was found in a young man with acute or convalescent COVID-19. Sequencing was carried out using peripheral blood. The CDR3 has the sequence CASSLVGLARNEQFF. Read as DNA, the sequence is TGTGCCAGCAGTTTGGTCGGACTAGCGCGCAATGAGCAGTTCTTC.